Following are 28 T cell receptor beta chains from one sample sequenced in a study of T-cell reconstitution after alpha-beta-depleted transplantation in children. Unique molecular identifiers tagged the TCRbeta library. TCRdb used MiXCR to reprocess the PCR reads, holding one entry per CDR3 protein. The data hold about 540,000 distinct CDR3 sequences, with approximately 20% observed a single time. The source was PBMCs from the stem cell graft donor, collected from the stem cell graft. The receptors here all came from a human donor who donated a stem cell graft to a child with acute lymphoblastic leukemia.

This clonotype was picked up a small number of times. The rearrangement joins TRBV3-1 to TRBJ2-2; TRBD1 agrees at 12 bases. The V segment lost 2 bases and the J segment 4 bases; nucleotides outside the gene matches: 8. Germline CDR1 LGHDT, CDR2 YNNKEL (reference sequence). This CDR3 has 18 amino acids. CDR3 protein: CASSQQPGQGAGTGELFF. The CDR3 coding sequence is TGTGCCAGCAGCCAACAACCGGGACAGGGGGCAGGCACCGGGGAGCTGTTTTTT.

This clonotype was seen only a few times. The chain links TRBV6-5 to TRBJ2-7; tentatively, D is TRBD1 (6 bases). The V end lost 0 bases, the J end lost 6 bases, and 15 bases lay between the germline ends. The germline gives CDR1 MNHEY, CDR2 SVGAGI. CDR3 length equals 15 residues. The CDR3: CASSYSRTVDSEQYF. The CDR3 bases are TGTGCCAGCAGTTACTCGAGGACAGTCGATTCCGAGCAGTACTTC.

This chain uses TRBV18 with TRBJ2-3, with TRBD2 matching 10 bases. Germline assignment: CDR1 KGHSH and CDR2 LQKENI. The CDR3 has 15 residues. The V segment lost 4 bases and the J segment 7 bases; nucleotides outside the gene matches: 8. This CDR3 is CASSQTSGFGNTQYF. CDR3 nucleotide sequence: TGTGCCAGCTCACAGACTAGCGGGTTCGGGAATACGCAGTATTTT.

The rearrangement uses TRBV11-2 and TRBJ2-7; D remains ambiguous. CDR1 and CDR2 from the germline V gene are SGHAT and FQNNGV. V lost 5 bases, J lost 5 bases, and 13 bases lay in between. CDR3 length: 13 residues. CDR3 loop: CASSIGPAHEQYF. CDR3 DNA sequence: TGTGCCAGCAGCATCGGTCCGGCCCACGAGCAGTACTTC.

The V call is TRBV5-1, the J call TRBJ2-5, with D tentatively TRBD1 (6 bases). This CDR3 spans 13 amino acids. CDR1 and CDR2 (germline): SGHRS, YFSETQ. V gave up 4 bases and J gave up 2 bases, with 9 bases separating them. CDR3 nucleotides: TGCGCCAGCAGCGGAGGACAGCAAGAGACCCAGTACTTC. This encodes CASSGGQQETQYF. The whole variable domain, remainder taken from reference TRBV5-1 and TRBJ2-5, is KAGVTQTPRYLIKTRGQQVTLSCSPISGHRSVSWYQQTPGQGLQFLFEYFSETQRNKGNFPGRFSGRQFSNSRSEMNVSTLELGDSALYLCASSGGQQETQYFGPGTRLLVL.

This clonotype occurred a few times. The chain joins TRBV7-6 to TRBJ1-1; TRBD1 might be the D (6 bases). V was shortened by 0 bases and J by 1 base, with 12 bases between the two germline ends. Looked up from germline, CDR1 is SGHVS and CDR2 is FNYEAQ. The CDR3 sequence is 16 residues long. The CDR3 loop is CASSLASTGGNTEAFF. DNA for the CDR3: TGTGCCAGCAGCTTAGCTTCGACAGGAGGGAACACTGAAGCTTTCTTT.

This chain links TRBV9 with TRBJ2-7, with D perhaps matching TRBD2 (6 bases). Trimming removed 0 bases from V and 6 bases from J, with 13 bases in between. This CDR3 region has 14 residues. The germline V gene has CDR1 SGDLS and CDR2 YYNGEE. The CDR3 loop is CASSVVGTGSEQYF. The CDR3 DNA reads as TGTGCCAGCAGCGTAGTTGGGACCGGGAGCGAGCAGTACTTC.

J is TRBJ1-2 and V is TRBV29-1; 10 positions agree with TRBD1. Trimming took 4 bases from V and 7 from J; bases not matched to a gene: 15. Germline V lookup: CDR1 SQVTM, CDR2 ANQGSEA. The CDR3 sequence is 16 residues long. The CDR3, as DNA: TGCAGCGTTGGGATTAACCGGGACAGGGGTGGCTGTGGCTACACCTTC. Protein product: CSVGINRDRGGCGYTF.

The rearrangement links TRBV29-1 to TRBJ1-1; TRBD1 might be the D (5 bases). CDR1 is SQVTM and CDR2 is ANQGSEA in the germline V gene. CDR3 size: 10 residues. V lost 7 bases and J 6 bases, leaving 9 bases between the germline ends. CDR3 protein: CSGTGPEAFF. As DNA, the CDR3 is TGCAGCGGCACAGGACCTGAAGCTTTCTTT.

The table lists this clonotype with a few counts. The chain couples TRBV9 to TRBJ2-5, with 14 bases lining up with TRBD2. The CDR3 extends over 16 amino acids. Germline V gene sequence: CDR1 SGDLS, CDR2 YYNGEE. V shed 3 bases, J shed 5 bases, and the junction held 6 bases outside the gene matches. CDR3 bases: TGTGCCAGCAGCGCGGGACTAGCGGGAGTTCGCGAGACCCAGTACTTC. This gives the protein CASSAGLAGVRETQYF.

The chain couples TRBV7-8 to TRBJ1-2; the D is unclear. Trimming removed 2 bases from V and 1 base from J, with 8 bases in between. This CDR3 comprises 14 residues. CDR1 SGHVS and CDR2 FQNEAQ come from the germline V gene. CDR3 sequence reads: CASSLFGFNYGYTF. In DNA form, the CDR3 reads TGTGCCAGCAGCTTATTTGGCTTTAACTATGGCTACACCTTC. Filled out from reference TRBV7-8 and TRBJ1-2, the complete variable domain reads GAGVSQSPRYKVAKRGQDVALRCDPISGHVSLFWYQQALGQGPEFLTYFQNEAQLDKSGLPSDRFFAERPEGSVSTLKIQRTQQEDSAVYLCASSLFGFNYGYTFGSGTRLTVV.

This clonotype was counted a few times. J is TRBJ2-3 and V is TRBV4-1; the D is unclear. The CDR3 runs 14 residues. Germline-derived CDR1 and CDR2 are MGHRA and YSYEKL. The germline V and J ends were trimmed by 1 base and 6 bases, with 11 bases remaining between them. The CDR3 nucleotides read TGCGCCAGCAGCCAAGGGCCCGCCCGGGATACGCAGTATTTT. Its translation: CASSQGPARDTQYF.

This sequence joins TRBV20-1 and TRBJ2-7, with TRBD2 as a possible D gene (6 bases). The CDR3 has 14 residues. CDR1 is DFQATT, CDR2 SNEGSKA, per germline (reference sequence). V lost 3 bases to trimming and J lost 4 bases, with 16 bases between them. This CDR3 reads CSASSGGNLYEQYF. The CDR3 DNA reads TGCAGTGCTAGCTCAGGAGGGAACCTTTACGAGCAGTACTTC.

The chain links TRBV5-1 to TRBJ2-3; 7 positions agree with TRBD1. The CDR3 covers 14 residues. The trim removed 6 bases at V and 4 bases at J, leaving 8 bases unmatched. Germline CDR1 reads SGHRS; CDR2 reads YFSETQ. The CDR3 here is CASKTGIGADTQYF. The CDR3 bases are TGCGCCAGCAAGACAGGGATTGGTGCAGATACGCAGTATTTT.

This clonotype was recorded a few times. The chain has TRBV20-1 and TRBJ2-5; D gene unclear. V lost 0 bases and J 0 bases, leaving 11 bases between the germline ends. CDR1 is DFQATT and CDR2 is SNEGSKA in the germline V gene (reference sequence). This CDR3 spans 15 amino acids. CDR3 nucleotide sequence: TGCAGTGCTAGAGAGCAAGCTTGGTACCAAGAGACCCAGTACTTC. It yields the protein CSAREQAWYQETQYF.

The chain uses TRBV18 and TRBJ2-1; 9 bases map to TRBD2. The CDR3 has 15 amino acids. The J segment lost 2 bases and the V segment lost 3 bases, leaving 2 bases of the junction unmatched. Germline CDR1 reads KGHSH; CDR2 reads LQKENI. CDR3 sequence reads: CASSPTSGAYNEQFF. The CDR3 DNA reads as TGTGCCAGCTCACCGACTAGCGGAGCCTACAATGAGCAGTTCTTC.

This clonotype was seen a few times. This rearrangement joins TRBV18 to TRBJ2-6, with D tentatively TRBD1 (6 bases). Germline V gene sequence: CDR1 KGHSH, CDR2 LQKENI. With 3 bases removed from V and 4 bases from J, the gap between germline ends came to 10 bases. The CDR3 has 15 amino acids. CDR3 sequence: CASSPTGLGANVLTF. For the CDR3, the DNA is TGTGCCAGCTCACCTACAGGGTTGGGGGCCAACGTCCTGACTTTC. Using reference TRBV18 and TRBJ2-6 for the parts outside the CDR3, the full variable domain is NAGVMQNPRHLVRRRGQEARLRCSPMKGHSHVYWYRQLPEEGLKFMVYLQKENIIDESGMPKERFSAEFPKEGPSILRIQQVVRGDSAAYFCASSPTGLGANVLTFGAGSRLTVL.

This sequence joins TRBV20-1 and TRBJ2-1; TRBD2 matches at 8 bases. This CDR3 comprises 15 residues. Germline CDR1 is DFQATT and CDR2 is SNEGSKA (reference sequence). V lost 8 bases to trimming and J lost 5 bases; unmatched junction nucleotides: 14. CDR3 sequence (DNA): TGCAGTCCAACTAGCGGAGTAACAAACGACAATGAGCAGTTCTTC. Residues: CSPTSGVTNDNEQFF.

This clonotype was detected only a few times. The chain links TRBV7-7 to TRBJ1-1; possibly TRBD1 for D (5 bases). The CDR3 is made up of 13 amino acids. Germline V gene sequence: CDR1 SSHAT, CDR2 FNYEAQ (reference sequence). V lost 2 bases and J 7 bases, leaving 11 bases between the germline ends. The CDR3 here is CASSLNPGLEAFF. The CDR3, as DNA: TGTGCCAGCAGCTTAAACCCAGGGCTTGAAGCTTTCTTT.

The chain combines TRBV18 with TRBJ1-1; maybe TRBD1 (5 bases). V shed 3 bases and J shed 4 bases, with 9 bases lying between them. The CDR3 loop spans 13 amino acids. CDR1 KGHSH and CDR2 LQKENI come from the germline V gene. CDR3 sequence (DNA): TGTGCCAGCTCACCGGGGGTCGCCACTGAAGCTTTCTTT. This sequence encodes CASSPGVATEAFF.

This clonotype appeared many times. One end of the junction is discordant with germline, which a read error may explain. The J gene is TRBJ2-7, the V gene TRBV5-1, with 12 bases lining up with TRBD2. Per germline, CDR1 SGHRS and CDR2 YFSETQ. The CDR3 is made up of 14 amino acids. The CDR3 nucleotides are TGTGCCAGCAGCTTACTAGCGGGAGGTTACGAGCAGTACTTC. Translated, it gives CASSLLAGGYEQYF.

The chain recombines TRBV27 with TRBJ2-1; D not certain. Trimming cost V 5 bases and J 6 bases, with 23 bases left between them. CDR3 length equals 17 residues. CDR1 is MNHEY and CDR2 is SMNVEV in the germline V gene (reference sequence). CDR3 sequence: CASSPPYGQTIPNEQFF. In DNA, the CDR3 is TGTGCCAGCAGTCCGCCCTACGGGCAGACGATTCCCAATGAGCAGTTCTTC.

Only a few counts were recorded for this clonotype. The CDR3, as DNA: TGCGCCAGCAGCTTGGAGGGTAGCGGGAGTACCCACGAGCAGTACTTC. It specifies CASSLEGSGSTHEQYF. The chain is built from TRBV5-1 and TRBJ2-7; 9 bases agree with TRBD2. The CDR3 length is 16 residues. The V and J ends lost 0 bases and 5 bases, in that order; junction bases with no gene match: 9. The germline V gene encodes CDR1 SGHRS and CDR2 YFSETQ.

V usage is TRBV5-1 and J usage is TRBJ1-5; a possible D gene is TRBD1 (6 bases). Germline lookup yields CDR1 SGHRS and CDR2 YFSETQ. Trimming took 2 bases from V and 7 from J, leaving 13 bases between them. The CDR3 consists of 14 residues. DNA of the CDR3: TGCGCCAGCAGCTTACCCAGGGGCCGCCAGCCCCAGCATTTT. This codes for CASSLPRGRQPQHF.

This clonotype showed up just a few times. The chain links TRBV29-1 to TRBJ2-3, with D perhaps assigned TRBD1 or TRBD2 (5 bases each). Germline-derived CDR1 and CDR2 are SQVTM and ANQGSEA. This CDR3 has 13 residues. V was cut by 7 bases and J by 3 bases, with 14 bases left in between. In DNA form, the CDR3 reads TGCAGCGCCGGGGCCGGGGAGACAGATACGCAGTATTTT. It codes for CSAGAGETDTQYF.

V gene TRBV20-1 combines with J gene TRBJ2-7; maybe TRBD2 (5 bases). This CDR3 is built from 12 residues. V was cut by 3 bases and J by 4 bases, with 10 bases left in between. CDR1 DFQATT and CDR2 SNEGSKA come from the germline V gene (reference sequence). The CDR3 spells CSASGDEYEQYF. In nucleotides, the CDR3 is TGCAGTGCTAGCGGGGATGAATACGAGCAGTACTTC.

This chain connects TRBV12-3 or TRBV12-4 to TRBJ2-2, with D possibly being TRBD2 (5 bases). The CDR3 is 13 residues long. V gave up 3 bases and J gave up 6 bases, with 8 bases separating them. The CDR3 region is CASSFYGAGELFF. For the CDR3, the DNA is TGTGCCAGCAGTTTTTACGGGGCCGGGGAGCTGTTTTTT.

This clonotype was found a few times. The CDR3 reads CASSQGPRTYEQYF. CDR3 bases: TGTGCCAGCAGCCAAGGACCCAGGACCTACGAGCAGTACTTC. The chain couples TRBV14 to TRBJ2-7, with D hard to call. Trimming took 1 base from V and 2 from J, leaving 9 bases between them. Germline-derived CDR1 and CDR2 are SGHDN and FVKESK. The CDR3 is made up of 14 amino acids.